This TCR beta chain was obtained from a study of blood T cells in healthy people across ages. Regarding the study as a whole: Age brought a roughly linear fall in TCR beta diversity measured per million T cells.

Using a J-beta primer mix together with a sample-barcoded 5' primer, a second PCR was run for roughly 7 to 12 cycles. Tags on each cDNA molecule came from a template-switch adaptor with 12 random nucleotides. TCRdb independently ran MiXCR on the 5' RACE reads; one entry per CDR3 protein. The table records about 1.4 million distinct CDR3 sequences, roughly 60% of them present only once. Notes on this clonotype: The target antigen is unknown.

In germline, CDR1 is SGDLS, CDR2 YYNGEE. The CDR3 length is 12 residues. Trimming took off 3 bases at V and 12 bases at J, with 13 bases between the two ends. This chain uses TRBV9 with TRBJ2-1; D could derive from TRBD1 or TRBD2 (5 bases each). The clonotype comes from a man younger than 35 in good health. Sequencing input: blood. The CDR3 is CASSGNTGPQFF. In nucleotides, the CDR3 is TGTGCCAGCAGCGGGAACACGGGACCGCAGTTCTTC.